The 12 T cell receptor beta chains given below trace back to one sample, sequenced in a study of CD8 T cells in Susac syndrome. Reverse transcription of roughly 0.45 to 1 ug RNA used random hexamers. TCRdb ran MiXCR on the immunoSEQ multiplex PCR reads and lists one entry per CDR3 protein. The sample records around 150,000 distinct CDR3 sequences, around 94% being singletons. The sequenced sample consisted of CD8+ T cells from PBMCs. The receptors originated from a human donor in good health.

The chain couples TRBV9 to TRBJ1-3; tentatively, D is TRBD1 (5 bases). CDR1 and CDR2 (germline): SGDLS, YYNGEE. Trimming removed 0 bases from V and 4 bases from J, with 14 bases in between. The CDR3 is 16 residues long. CDR3 region: CASSVGLGGTGNTIYF. In nucleotides, the CDR3 is TGTGCCAGCAGCGTAGGTTTGGGGGGTACCGGAAACACCATATATTTT. Variable domain in full (rest from reference TRBV9 and TRBJ1-3): DSGVTQTPKHLITATGQRVTLRCSPRSGDLSVYWYQQSLDQGLQFLIQYYNGEERAKGNILERFSAQQFPDLHSELNLSSLELGDSALYFCASSVGLGGTGNTIYFGEGSWLTVV.

The genes are TRBV4-3 and TRBJ2-2; 9 bases are shared with TRBD2. The CDR3 covers 18 residues. In germline, CDR1 is LGHNA, CDR2 YSLEER. J lost 2 bases, V lost 0 bases, and 7 bases had no gene match. As DNA, the CDR3 is TGCGCCAGCAGCCAAGATTCCCCTAGCGGGACCAACACCGGGGAGCTGTTTTTT. It yields the protein CASSQDSPSGTNTGELFF.

The chain recombines TRBV3-1 with TRBJ2-6, with D possibly being TRBD1 (5 bases). V lost 4 bases, J lost 3 bases, and 10 bases lay in between. The CDR3 loop spans 15 amino acids. Germline V lookup: CDR1 LGHDT, CDR2 YNNKEL (reference sequence). The CDR3 region is CASSRQGFGANVLTF. The CDR3 DNA reads as TGTGCCAGCAGCCGGCAGGGTTTTGGGGCCAACGTCCTGACTTTC.

The chain employs TRBV7-9 and TRBJ2-2; no reliable D call. In germline, CDR1 is SEHNR, CDR2 FQNEAQ (reference sequence). Trimming left V 5 bases short and J 6 bases short, with 10 bases between. CDR3 length: 13 amino acids. CDR3: CASSRVIPGELFF. The CDR3 nucleotides read TGTGCCAGCAGCCGTGTAATCCCCGGGGAGCTGTTTTTT.

The chain couples TRBV29-1 to TRBJ2-1, with D possibly matching TRBD2 (5 bases). The CDR3 totals 12 residues. Germline V gene lookup returns CDR1 SQVTM and CDR2 ANQGSEA. V was clipped by 4 bases and J by 5 bases, with 9 bases between them. CDR3 sequence (DNA): TGCAGCGTTGTGTGGGGAGACAATGAGCAGTTCTTC. Its translation is CSVVWGDNEQFF.

In its sample, this clonotype was seen once. The chain is built from TRBV7-6 and TRBJ2-7; TRBD1 aligns across 7 bases. V lost 4 bases to trimming and J lost 6 bases; unmatched junction nucleotides: 12. Germline assignment: CDR1 SGHVS and CDR2 FNYEAQ. The CDR3 is made up of 15 amino acids. CDR3 region: CASSYPPGQTGEQYF. DNA for the CDR3: TGTGCCAGCAGCTACCCCCCGGGACAGACGGGCGAGCAGTACTTC.

Comments on this clonotype: Germline is not matched at one junction end, which may reflect a read error. The J gene is TRBJ2-1, the V gene TRBV9; D may be TRBD2 (6 bases). Germline-derived CDR1 and CDR2 are SGDLS and YYNGEE. The CDR3 covers 15 residues. Here the CDR3 DNA reads TGTGCCAGCAACGTAGGAGGGGTTACCTACAATGAGCAGTTCTTC. This sequence encodes CASNVGGVTYNEQFF.

The chain joins TRBV6-1 to TRBJ1-1; 8 bases agree with TRBD1. V was clipped by 5 bases and J by 0 bases; unmatched bases: 8. In germline, CDR1 is MNHNS, CDR2 SASEGT. The CDR3 has 16 amino acids. The CDR3 sequence is CASSPWAGGVNTEAFF. DNA for the CDR3: TGTGCCAGCAGTCCTTGGGCAGGGGGCGTGAACACTGAAGCTTTCTTT.

In nucleotides, the CDR3 is TGTGCCACCAGTGAGGGGCCGGGTCCTAATCGTAATGAGCAGTTCTTC. Its protein is CATSEGPGPNRNEQFF. This sequence joins TRBV24-1 and TRBJ2-1; D might be TRBD1 (5 bases). CDR3 length: 16 residues. Germline CDR1 KGHDR, CDR2 SFDVKD. Trimming took 4 bases from V and 7 from J, leaving 19 bases between them.

V usage is TRBV5-1 and J usage is TRBJ2-7, with D possibly matching TRBD2 (6 bases). Germline CDR1 and CDR2: SGHRS and YFSETQ. This CDR3 is built from 14 residues. The V and J ends lost 1 base and 5 bases respectively, with 13 bases between them. The chain's CDR3 is CASSLFYREDEQYF. DNA for the CDR3: TGCGCCAGCAGCTTGTTCTATAGGGAGGACGAGCAGTACTTC.

The chain combines TRBV4-3 with TRBJ2-3; D is unresolved. Germline assignment: CDR1 LGHNA and CDR2 YSLEER. The CDR3 spans 15 residues. Trimming stripped 1 base from V and 7 bases from J, with 15 bases between. The CDR3 coding sequence is TGCGCCAGCAGCCAAGTGTTAGACCCCTTGCATACGCAGTATTTT. Translating it yields CASSQVLDPLHTQYF.

The chain carries TRBV13 and TRBJ1-1; TRBD1 matches at 8 bases. CDR1 is PRHDT, CDR2 FYEKMQ, per germline (reference sequence). The CDR3 runs to 17 residues. With 1 base clipped from V and 0 bases from J, the junction kept 7 bases outside the gene matches. The DNA of the CDR3 is TGTGCCAGCAGCTTAGAGGGGACAGGCCGACTGAACACTGAAGCTTTCTTT. Encoded protein: CASSLEGTGRLNTEAFF.